This record looks at one T cell receptor beta chain sequence and its context. The CDR3 loop spans 13 amino acids. Germline lookup yields CDR1 SGHNT and CDR2 YYREEE (reference sequence). With V trimmed by 4 bases and J by 9 bases, 6 bases remained unmatched. This sample is part of a study of blood T cell repertoires in COVID-19. As for the study in general: Sources were T cells, B-cell-depleted T cells, or PBMCs; the material itself was cDNA or gDNA.

Here immunoSEQ multiplex PCR was the method, and the copy in TCRdb shows in-frame clones only, minus some. The sample holds around 150,000 clones; just over 85% are singletons and the top ten take roughly 3.4%. The specimen sequenced was peripheral blood. The chain joins TRBV5-4 to TRBJ2-1, with 8 bases fitting TRBD2. This receptor was identified in a man aged 70 or older with acute or convalescent COVID-19. CDR3 sequence reads: CASSPTSAGEQFF. CDR3 coding DNA: TGTGCCAGCAGCCCGACTAGCGCAGGTGAGCAGTTCTTC.